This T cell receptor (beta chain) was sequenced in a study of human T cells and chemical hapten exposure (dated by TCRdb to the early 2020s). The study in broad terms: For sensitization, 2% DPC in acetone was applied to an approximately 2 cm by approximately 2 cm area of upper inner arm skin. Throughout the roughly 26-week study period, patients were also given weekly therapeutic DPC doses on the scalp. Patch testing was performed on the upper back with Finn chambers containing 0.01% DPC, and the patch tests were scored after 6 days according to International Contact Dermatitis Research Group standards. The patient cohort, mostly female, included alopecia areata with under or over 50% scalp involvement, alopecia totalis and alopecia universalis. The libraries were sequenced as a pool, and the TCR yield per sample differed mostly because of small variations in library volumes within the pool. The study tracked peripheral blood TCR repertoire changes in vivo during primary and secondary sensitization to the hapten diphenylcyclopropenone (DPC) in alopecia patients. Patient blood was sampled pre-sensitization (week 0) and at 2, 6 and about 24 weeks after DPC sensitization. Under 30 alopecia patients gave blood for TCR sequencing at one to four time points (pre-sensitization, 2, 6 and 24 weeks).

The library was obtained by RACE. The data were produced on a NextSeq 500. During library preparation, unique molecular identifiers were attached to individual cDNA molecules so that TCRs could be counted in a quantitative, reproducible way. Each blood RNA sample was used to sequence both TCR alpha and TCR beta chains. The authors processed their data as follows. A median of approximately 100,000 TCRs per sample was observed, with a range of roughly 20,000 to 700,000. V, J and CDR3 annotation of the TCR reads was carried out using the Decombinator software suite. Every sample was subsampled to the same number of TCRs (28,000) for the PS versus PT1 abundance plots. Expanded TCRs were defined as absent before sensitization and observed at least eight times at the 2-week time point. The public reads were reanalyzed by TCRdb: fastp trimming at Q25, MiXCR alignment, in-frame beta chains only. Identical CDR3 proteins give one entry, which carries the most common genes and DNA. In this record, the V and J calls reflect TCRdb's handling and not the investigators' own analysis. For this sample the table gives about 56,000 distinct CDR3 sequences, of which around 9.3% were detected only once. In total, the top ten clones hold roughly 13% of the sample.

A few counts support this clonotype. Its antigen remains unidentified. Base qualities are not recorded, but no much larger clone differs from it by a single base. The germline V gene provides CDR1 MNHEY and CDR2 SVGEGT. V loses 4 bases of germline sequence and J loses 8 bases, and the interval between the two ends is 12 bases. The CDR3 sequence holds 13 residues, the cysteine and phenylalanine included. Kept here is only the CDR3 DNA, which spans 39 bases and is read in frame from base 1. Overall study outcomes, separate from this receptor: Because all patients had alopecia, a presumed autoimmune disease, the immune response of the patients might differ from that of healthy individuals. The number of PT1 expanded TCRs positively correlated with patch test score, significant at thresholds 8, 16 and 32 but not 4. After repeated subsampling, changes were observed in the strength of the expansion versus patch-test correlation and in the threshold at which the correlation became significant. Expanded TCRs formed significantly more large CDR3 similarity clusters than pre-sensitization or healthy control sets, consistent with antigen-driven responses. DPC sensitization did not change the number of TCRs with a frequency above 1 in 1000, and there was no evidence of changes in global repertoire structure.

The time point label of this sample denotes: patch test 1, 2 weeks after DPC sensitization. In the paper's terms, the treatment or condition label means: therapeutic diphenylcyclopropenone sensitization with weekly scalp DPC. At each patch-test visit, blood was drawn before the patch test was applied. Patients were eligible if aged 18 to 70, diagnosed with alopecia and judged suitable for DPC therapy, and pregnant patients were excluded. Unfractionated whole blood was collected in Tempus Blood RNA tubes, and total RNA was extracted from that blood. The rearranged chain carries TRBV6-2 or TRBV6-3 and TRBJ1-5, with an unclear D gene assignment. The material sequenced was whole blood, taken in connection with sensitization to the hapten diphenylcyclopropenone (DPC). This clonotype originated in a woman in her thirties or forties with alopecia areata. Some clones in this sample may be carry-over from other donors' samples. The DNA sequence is TGTGCCAGCAGTTTTTGGGAGCCGGAGCCCCAGCATTTT. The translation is CASSFWEPEPQHF.